This T cell receptor beta chain is drawn from a study of monozygotic twins with cystic fibrosis. This clone was counted once. The antigen remains unidentified. The repertoire was sequenced with immunoSEQ multiplex PCR; TCRdb's copy has only in-frame clones and lacks some. The sample comprises 8,000 to 10,000 clones, over 98% of which are singletons, and approximately 0.22% rests with the top ten. Regarding the study as a whole: Low clonality (median approximately 0.0095) suggested a mostly naive repertoire. J usage was most co-twin-similar in 8 of 16 pairs, V in 13. Monozygotic CF twins shared more identical nucleotide clonotypes than unrelated patients.

This receptor was identified in a girl aged 2-10 years with cystic fibrosis. Sequencing was done on a sample of blood.

CDR3 in amino acids: CASSEGLAGPNNEQFF. The CDR3 DNA is TGCGCCAGCAGCGAGGGACTAGCGGGACCAAACAATGAGCAGTTCTTC. The chain carries TRBV5-1 and TRBJ2-1, with 13 bases that match TRBD2. There are 16 residues in the CDR3. Per germline, CDR1 SGHRS and CDR2 YFSETQ. V shed 4 bases, J shed 5 bases, and the junction held 6 bases outside the gene matches.